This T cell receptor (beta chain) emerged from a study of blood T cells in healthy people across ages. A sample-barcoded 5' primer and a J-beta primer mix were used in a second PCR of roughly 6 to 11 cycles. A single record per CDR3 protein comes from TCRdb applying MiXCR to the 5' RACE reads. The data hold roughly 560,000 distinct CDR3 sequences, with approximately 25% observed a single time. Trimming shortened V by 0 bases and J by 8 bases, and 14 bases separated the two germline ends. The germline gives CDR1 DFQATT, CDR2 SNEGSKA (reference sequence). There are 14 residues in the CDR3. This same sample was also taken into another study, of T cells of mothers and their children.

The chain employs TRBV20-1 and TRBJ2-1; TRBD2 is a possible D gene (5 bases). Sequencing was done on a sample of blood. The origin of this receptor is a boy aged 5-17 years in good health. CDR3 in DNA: TGCAGTGCTAGAGATCCCCTCGGGATCGATGAGCAGTTCTTC. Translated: CSARDPLGIDEQFF.